One TCR beta chain is described in this entry. CDR3 length equals 14 residues. The V end lost 7 bases, the J end lost 6 bases, and 19 bases lay between the germline ends. Germline V gene lookup returns CDR1 SGHNT and CDR2 YYREEE (reference sequence). With 60 Vbeta and 13 Jbeta primers, the PCR was carried out. The table came from immunoSEQ multiplex PCR; TCRdb's copy has only in-frame clones and leaves some out. The data hold 200,000 or so clones, with roughly 80% observed a single time. These data come from a study of cytomegalovirus exposure and HLA in healthy donors. Sequenced input: PBMCs. This TCR derives from a woman aged 25 to 39 in good health and CMV-seropositive. J is TRBJ1-2 and V is TRBV5-4; D is unresolved. In DNA, the CDR3 is TGTGCCAGCTATCTCTACGGGGTGGAGGATGGCTACACCTTC. Translated, it gives CASYLYGVEDGYTF. The variable domain in full, completed from reference TRBV5-4 and TRBJ1-2, reads ETGVTQSPTHLIKTRGQQVTLRCSSQSGHNTVSWYQQALGQGPQFIFQYYREEENGRGNFPPRFSGLQFPNYSSELNVNALELDDSALYLCASYLYGVEDGYTFGSGTRLTVV.